The clone carrying this T cell receptor beta chain was counted ten times or more. Construction of TCR beta libraries relied on iRepertoire HTBI primers and on Arm-PCR targeting CDR3 regions. TCRdb processed the multiplex PCR reads anew with MiXCR; each CDR3 protein has one entry. The sample includes hundreds of thousands of distinct CDR3 sequences, 16% of them seen just once. Time point specified: newly diagnosed GD, antithyroid drugs for less than 3 months. Preparation of the TCR library used RNA extracted from PBMCs. The collection involved drawing 8 to 9 milliliters of peripheral blood into EDTA tubes. These data come from a study of regulatory T cells in long-lasting Graves disease. Study details: Duration of antithyroid drug therapy among newly diagnosed Graves' patients was under 3 months.

This CDR3 spans 14 amino acids. Germline CDR1 SQVTM, CDR2 ANQGSEA. V shed 1 base and J 4 bases; nucleotides not matched to a gene: 4. The same data also went into a second study, on T cells in Graves' hyperthyroidism and ophthalmopathy. Turning to that study: First-round RT-PCR of the TCR CDR3 relied on the HTBI primer set.

The TCR was taken from a woman under 40 with Graves disease. The chain links TRBV29-1 to TRBJ2-3; TRBD2 matches at 8 bases. The sample in question was peripheral blood mononuclear cells (PBMCs), obtained at new diagnosis, from a patient treated with antithyroid drugs. CDR3 in DNA: TGCAGCGTTGAAGGCGGGAGGCTAGCAGATACGCAGTATTTT. As protein: CSVEGGRLADTQYF.